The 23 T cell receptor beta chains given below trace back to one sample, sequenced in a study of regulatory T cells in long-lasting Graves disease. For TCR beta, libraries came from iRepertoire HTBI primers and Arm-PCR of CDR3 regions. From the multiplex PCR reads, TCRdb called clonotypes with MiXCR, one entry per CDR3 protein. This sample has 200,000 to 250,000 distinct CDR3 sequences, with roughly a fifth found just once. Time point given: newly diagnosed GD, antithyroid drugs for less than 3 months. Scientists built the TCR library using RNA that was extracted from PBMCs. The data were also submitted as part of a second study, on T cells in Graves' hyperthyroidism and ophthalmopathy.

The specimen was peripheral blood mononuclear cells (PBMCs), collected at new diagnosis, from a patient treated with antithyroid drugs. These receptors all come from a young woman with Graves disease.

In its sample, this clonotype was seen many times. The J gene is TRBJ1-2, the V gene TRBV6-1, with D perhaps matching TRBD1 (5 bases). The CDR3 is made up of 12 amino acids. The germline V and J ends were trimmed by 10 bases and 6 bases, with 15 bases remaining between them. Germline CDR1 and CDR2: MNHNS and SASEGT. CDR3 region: CATLLSQDGYTF. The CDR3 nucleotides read TGTGCCACCCTCTTGTCACAGGATGGCTACACCTTC.

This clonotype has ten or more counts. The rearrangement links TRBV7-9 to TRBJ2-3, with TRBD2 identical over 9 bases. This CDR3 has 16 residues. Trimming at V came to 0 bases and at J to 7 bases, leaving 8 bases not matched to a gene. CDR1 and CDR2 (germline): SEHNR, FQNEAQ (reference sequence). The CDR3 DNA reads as TGTGCCAGCAGCTTAGCGGTTAGCGGGAGTCACCATACGCAGTATTTT. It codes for CASSLAVSGSHHTQYF.

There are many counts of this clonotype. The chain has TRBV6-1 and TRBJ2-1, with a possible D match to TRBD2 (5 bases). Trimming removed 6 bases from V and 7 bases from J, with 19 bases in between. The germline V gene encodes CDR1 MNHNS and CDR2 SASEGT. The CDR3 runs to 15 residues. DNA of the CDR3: TGTGCCAGCAGCAAAGCACTAGGCGGGTTGAATGAGCAGTTCTTC. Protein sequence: CASSKALGGLNEQFF.

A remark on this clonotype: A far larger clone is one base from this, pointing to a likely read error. This chain's CDR3 is CASSPGGSFEKLFF. The DNA of the CDR3 is TGTGCCAGCAGCCCAGGGGGCTCCTTTGAAAAACTGTTTTTT. The J gene is TRBJ1-4, the V gene TRBV7-9; TRBD1 agrees at 8 bases. Germline CDR1 SEHNR, CDR2 FQNEAQ (reference sequence). CDR3 length: 14 amino acids. Trimming cost V 5 bases and J 7 bases; bases outside gene matches: 6.

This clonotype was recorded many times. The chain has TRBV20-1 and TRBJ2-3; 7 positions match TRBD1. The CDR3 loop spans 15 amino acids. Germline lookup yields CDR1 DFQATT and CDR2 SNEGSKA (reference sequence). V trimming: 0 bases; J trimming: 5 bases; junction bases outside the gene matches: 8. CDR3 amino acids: CSARDARGPEDTQYF. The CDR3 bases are TGCAGTGCTAGAGATGCGAGGGGGCCTGAAGATACGCAGTATTTT.

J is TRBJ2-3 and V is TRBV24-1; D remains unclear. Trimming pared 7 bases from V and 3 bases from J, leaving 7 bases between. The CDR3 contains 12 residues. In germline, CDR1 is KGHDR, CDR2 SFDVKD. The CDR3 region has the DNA TGTGCCACCAGCTCGACAACAGATACGCAGTATTTT. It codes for CATSSTTDTQYF.

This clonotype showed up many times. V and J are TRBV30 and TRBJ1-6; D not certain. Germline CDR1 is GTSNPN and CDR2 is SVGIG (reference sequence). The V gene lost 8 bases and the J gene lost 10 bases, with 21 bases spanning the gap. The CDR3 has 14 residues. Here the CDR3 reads CAGCKHTAESPLHF. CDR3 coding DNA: TGTGCCGGATGCAAACACACCGCGGAGTCACCCCTCCACTTT.

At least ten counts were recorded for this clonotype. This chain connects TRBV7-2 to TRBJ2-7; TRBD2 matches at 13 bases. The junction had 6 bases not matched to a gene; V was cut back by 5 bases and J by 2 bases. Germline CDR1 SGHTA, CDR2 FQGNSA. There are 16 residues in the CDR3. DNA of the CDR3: TGTGCCAGCAGCAAGGGACTAGCGGGACAGACCTACGAGCAGTACTTC. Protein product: CASSKGLAGQTYEQYF.

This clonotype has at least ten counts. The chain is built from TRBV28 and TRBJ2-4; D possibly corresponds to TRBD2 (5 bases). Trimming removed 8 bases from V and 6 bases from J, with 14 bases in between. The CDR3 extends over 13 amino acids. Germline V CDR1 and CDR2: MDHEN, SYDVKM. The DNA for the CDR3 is TGTGCCAGCGGGCGGGTCCAAACAAACATTCAGTACTTC. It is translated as CASGRVQTNIQYF.

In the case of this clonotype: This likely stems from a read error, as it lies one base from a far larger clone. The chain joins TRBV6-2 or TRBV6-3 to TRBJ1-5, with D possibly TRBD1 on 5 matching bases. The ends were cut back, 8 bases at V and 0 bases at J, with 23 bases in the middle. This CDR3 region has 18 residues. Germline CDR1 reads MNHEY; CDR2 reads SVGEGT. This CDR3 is CASLYGAAGYYSNQPQHF. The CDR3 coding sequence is TGTGCCAGCCTTTACGGGGCCGCCGGCTACTATAGCAATCAGCCCCAGCATTTT.

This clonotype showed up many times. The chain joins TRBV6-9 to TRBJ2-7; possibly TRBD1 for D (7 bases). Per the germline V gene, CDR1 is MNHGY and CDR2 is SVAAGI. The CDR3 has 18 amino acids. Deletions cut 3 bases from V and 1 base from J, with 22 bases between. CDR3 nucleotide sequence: TGTGCCAGCAGTTACGGTGGTGGCAGGGGGGCCCTTTCCTACGAGCAGTACTTC. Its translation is CASSYGGGRGALSYEQYF.

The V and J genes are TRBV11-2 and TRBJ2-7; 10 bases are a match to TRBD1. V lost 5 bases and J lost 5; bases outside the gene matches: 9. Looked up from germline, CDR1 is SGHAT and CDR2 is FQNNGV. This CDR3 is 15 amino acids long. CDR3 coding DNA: TGTGCCAGCAGCCCCCGGACAGGGGGAGCACACGAGCAGTACTTC. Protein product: CASSPRTGGAHEQYF.

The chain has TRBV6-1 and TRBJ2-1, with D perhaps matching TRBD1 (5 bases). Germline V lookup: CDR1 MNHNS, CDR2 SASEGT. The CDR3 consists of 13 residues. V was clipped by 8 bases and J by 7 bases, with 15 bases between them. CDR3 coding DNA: TGTGCCAGCGGGGCTACGGGCATGAATGAGCAGTTCTTC. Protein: CASGATGMNEQFF.

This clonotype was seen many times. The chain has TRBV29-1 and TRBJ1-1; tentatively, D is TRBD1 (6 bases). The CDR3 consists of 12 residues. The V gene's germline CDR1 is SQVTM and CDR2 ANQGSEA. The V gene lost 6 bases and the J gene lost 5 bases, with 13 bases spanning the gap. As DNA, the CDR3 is TGCAGCGTCACGACAGGAGGGACTGAAGCTTTCTTT. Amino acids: CSVTTGGTEAFF. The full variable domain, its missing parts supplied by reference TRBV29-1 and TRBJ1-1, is SAVISQKPSRDICQRGTSLTIQCQVDSQVTMMFWYRQQPGQSLTLIATANQGSEATYESGFVIDKFPISRPNLTFSTLTVSNMSPEDSSIYLCSVTTGGTEAFFGQGTRLTVV.

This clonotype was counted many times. The CDR3 loop reads CASSISGGGTTDTQYF. In DNA, the CDR3 is TGTGCCAGTAGTATTTCCGGCGGGGGAACCACAGATACGCAGTATTTT. This chain uses TRBV19 with TRBJ2-3, with TRBD2 matching 7 bases. The CDR3 contains 16 residues. J was trimmed by 2 bases and V by 3 bases; bases with no gene match: 8. Germline V CDR1 and CDR2: LNHDA, SQIVND (reference sequence). The full variable domain, completed using reference TRBV19 and TRBJ2-3, is DGGITQSPKYLFRKEGQNVTLSCEQNLNHDAMYWYRQDPGQGLRLIYYSQIVNDFQKGDIAEGYSVSREKKESFPLTVTSAQKNPTAFYLCASSISGGGTTDTQYFGPGTRLTVL.

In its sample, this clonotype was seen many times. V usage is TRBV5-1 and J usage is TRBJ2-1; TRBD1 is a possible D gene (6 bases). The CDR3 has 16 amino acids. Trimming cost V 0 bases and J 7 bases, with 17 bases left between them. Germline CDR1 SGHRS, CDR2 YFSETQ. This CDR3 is CASSLVDQPTGNEQFF. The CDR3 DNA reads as TGCGCCAGCAGCTTGGTCGACCAACCTACAGGGAATGAGCAGTTCTTC. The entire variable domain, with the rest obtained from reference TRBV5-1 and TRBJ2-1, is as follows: KAGVTQTPRYLIKTRGQQVTLSCSPISGHRSVSWYQQTPGQGLQFLFEYFSETQRNKGNFPGRFSGRQFSNSRSEMNVSTLELGDSALYLCASSLVDQPTGNEQFFGPGTRLTVL.

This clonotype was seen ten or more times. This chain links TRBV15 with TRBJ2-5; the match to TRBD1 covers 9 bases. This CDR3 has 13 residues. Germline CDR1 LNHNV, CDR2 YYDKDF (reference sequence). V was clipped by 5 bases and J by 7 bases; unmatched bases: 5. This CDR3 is CATSGTGLGTQYF. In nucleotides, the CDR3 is TGTGCCACCAGCGGGACAGGGCTGGGGACCCAGTACTTC.

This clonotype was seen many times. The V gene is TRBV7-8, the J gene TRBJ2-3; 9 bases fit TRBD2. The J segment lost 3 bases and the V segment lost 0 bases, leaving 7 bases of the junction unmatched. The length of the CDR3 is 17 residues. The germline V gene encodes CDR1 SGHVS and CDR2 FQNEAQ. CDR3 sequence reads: CASSLAWREGRTDTQYF. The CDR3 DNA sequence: TGTGCCAGCAGCTTAGCGTGGCGGGAGGGAAGAACAGATACGCAGTATTTT.

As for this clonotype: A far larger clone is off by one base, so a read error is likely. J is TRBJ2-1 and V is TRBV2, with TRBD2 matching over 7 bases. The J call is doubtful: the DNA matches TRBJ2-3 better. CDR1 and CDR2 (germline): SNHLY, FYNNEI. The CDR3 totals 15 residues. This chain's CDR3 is CASSDAGVSTGTQYF. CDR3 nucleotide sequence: TGTGCCAGCAGTGACGCGGGGGTAAGCACAGGTACGCAGTATTTT.

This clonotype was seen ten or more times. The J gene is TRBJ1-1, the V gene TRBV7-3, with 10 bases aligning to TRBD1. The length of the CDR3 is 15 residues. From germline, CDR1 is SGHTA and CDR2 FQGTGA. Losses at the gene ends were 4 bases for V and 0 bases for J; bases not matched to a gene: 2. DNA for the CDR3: TGTGCCAGCAGCTCGGGACAGGGGTTGAACACTGAAGCTTTCTTT. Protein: CASSSGQGLNTEAFF.

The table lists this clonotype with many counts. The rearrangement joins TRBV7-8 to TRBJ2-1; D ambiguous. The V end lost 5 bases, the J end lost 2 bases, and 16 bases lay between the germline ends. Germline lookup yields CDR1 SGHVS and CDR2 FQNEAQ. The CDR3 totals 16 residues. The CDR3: CASSSKISSTYNEQFF. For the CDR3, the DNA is TGTGCCAGCAGCAGCAAGATTAGCTCGACCTACAATGAGCAGTTCTTC.

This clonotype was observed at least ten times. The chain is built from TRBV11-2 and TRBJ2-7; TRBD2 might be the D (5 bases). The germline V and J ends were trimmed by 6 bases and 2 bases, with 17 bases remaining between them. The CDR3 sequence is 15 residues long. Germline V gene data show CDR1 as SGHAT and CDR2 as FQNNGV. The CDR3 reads CASSQGYNGAYEQYF. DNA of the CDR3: TGTGCCAGCAGTCAAGGGTATAACGGGGCCTACGAGCAGTACTTC.

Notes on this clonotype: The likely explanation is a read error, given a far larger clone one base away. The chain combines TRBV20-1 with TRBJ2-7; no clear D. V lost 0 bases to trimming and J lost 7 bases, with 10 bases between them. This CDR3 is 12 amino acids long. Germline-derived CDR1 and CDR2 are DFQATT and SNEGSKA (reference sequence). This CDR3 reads CSARDGRNEQYF. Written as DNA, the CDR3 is TGCAGTGCTAGAGATGGCAGGAATGAGCAGTACTTC.